This is a list of T cell receptor beta chains from one sample in a study of beta chain features in type 1 diabetes. Data came from immunoSEQ multiplex PCR; TCRdb stores just in-frame clones and leaves some out. Among some 180,000 clones listed, about 13% were seen once. Specimen: central memory CD4+ T cells from blood. These receptors were obtained from a woman under 30 in good health. The CDR3 runs from the conserved cysteine through the conserved F or W. D genes are given only for firm matches. The size field is filled for only some rows; it gives once, few, many or a size class.

TRBJ2-5 | - | few | TRBV28 | CASSLGGAGVETQYF | TGTGCCAGCAGTTTGGGGGGGGCCGGGGTGGAGACCCAGTACTTC
TRBJ2-7 | TRBD1 | - | TRBV29-1 | CSASITRGLNYEQYF | TGCAGCGCCTCAATAACCAGGGGGCTTAACTACGAGCAGTACTTC
TRBJ2-1 | TRBD2 | few | TRBV30 | CAWSVKASGRYNEQFF | TGTGCCTGGAGTGTAAAGGCTAGCGGGAGGTACAATGAGCAGTTCTTC
TRBJ1-2 | TRBD1 | - | TRBV27 | CASSSPPTGIYGYTF | TGTGCCAGCAGTTCCCCCCCGACAGGGATCTATGGCTACACCTTC
TRBJ1-2 | TRBD1 | - | TRBV29-1 | CSVGQGNDYGYTF | TGCAGCGTTGGACAGGGGAACGACTATGGCTACACCTTC
TRBJ2-1 | - | few | TRBV7-3 | CASSSQRGSYNEQFF | TGTGCCAGCAGCTCCCAGCGAGGCTCCTACAATGAGCAGTTCTTC
TRBJ2-1 | - | - | TRBV29-1 | CSCGPSYNEQFF | TGCAGCTGTGGGCCCTCCTACAATGAGCAGTTCTTC
TRBJ1-2 | TRBD1 | few | TRBV6-6 | CASSDMTQGANGYTF | TGTGCCAGCTCAGACATGACCCAGGGGGCAAATGGCTACACCTTC
TRBJ1-1 | - | - | TRBV11-3 | CASSLTALNTEAFF | TGTGCCAGCAGCTTAACAGCTCTTAACACTGAAGCTTTCTTT
TRBJ2-1 | - | few | TRBV14 | CASSPSVEQFF | TGTGCCAGCAGCCCGAGCGTAGAGCAGTTCTTC
TRBJ2-2 | TRBD1 | - | TRBV7-9 | CASSSRDRGDTGELFF | TGTGCCAGCAGCTCTCGGGACAGGGGGGACACCGGGGAGCTGTTTTTT
TRBJ2-5 | TRBD1 | few | TRBV28 | CASSPTGLETQYF | TGTGCCAGCAGTCCGACAGGGCTGGAGACCCAGTACTTC
TRBJ2-5 | - | few | TRBV27 | CASSLRDRETQYF | TGTGCCAGCAGTTTGAGGGATAGGGAGACCCAGTACTTC
TRBJ1-1 | - | - | TRBV28 | CASSQIAGNTEAFF | TGTGCCAGCAGTCAAATCGCAGGGAACACTGAAGCTTTCTTT
TRBJ1-1 | TRBD1 | - | TRBV5-4 | CASSPWRDRAVTEAFF | TGTGCCAGCAGCCCCTGGCGGGACAGGGCGGTCACTGAAGCTTTCTTT
TRBJ2-3 | - | few | TRBV27 | CASSSLIAGTTDTQYF | TGTGCCAGCAGTTCCTTAATCGCGGGGACCACAGATACGCAGTATTTT
TRBJ2-1 | - | - | TRBV4-2 | CASSQDGADYNEQFF | TGTGCCAGCAGCCAAGATGGGGCAGATTACAATGAGCAGTTCTTC
TRBJ2-5 | TRBD2 | few | TRBV10-3 | CAISESGLAGVYQETQYF | TGTGCCATCAGTGAGTCAGGACTAGCGGGAGTATACCAAGAGACCCAGTACTTC
TRBJ1-1 | - | - | TRBV30 | CAWSVRRQGKNTEAFF | TGTGCCTGGAGTGTACGGCGGCAGGGTAAGAACACTGAAGCTTTCTTT
TRBJ2-5 | - | few | TRBV2 | CASRARDAGETQYF | TGTGCCAGCAGGGCGCGGGACGCTGGAGAGACCCAGTACTTC
TRBJ1-2 | TRBD1 | - | TRBV19 | CASSRDRGLLGYTF | TGTGCCAGTAGTCGGGACAGGGGGCTGCTGGGCTACACCTTC
TRBJ1-2 | - | few | TRBV27 | CASITAGRVGLANYGYTF | TGTGCCAGCATAACGGCGGGGAGGGTAGGTTTAGCTAACTATGGCTACACCTTC
TRBJ2-3 | - | - | TRBV19 | CASSRTDSRDTQYF | TGTGCCAGTAGTAGGACGGACAGTCGGGATACGCAGTATTTT
TRBJ2-1 | TRBD2 | few | TRBV30 | CAWSLLAGAYNEQFF | TGTGCCTGGAGCCTACTAGCGGGAGCCTACAATGAGCAGTTCTTC
TRBJ2-1 | - | few | TRBV7-9 | CASSLGELARGYNEQFF | TGTGCCAGCAGCTTGGGGGAGCTAGCGAGAGGTTACAATGAGCAGTTCTTC
TRBJ1-1 | - | few | TRBV9 | CASSVGQGRSPEAFF | TGTGCCAGCAGCGTAGGACAAGGGAGAAGCCCTGAAGCTTTCTTT
TRBJ1-1 | TRBD1 | few | TRBV7-9 | CASGPGTVNTEAFF | TGTGCCAGCGGCCCCGGGACAGTGAACACTGAAGCTTTCTTT
TRBJ2-2 | TRBD1 | few | TRBV19 | CASSLGTGNTGELFF | TGTGCCAGTAGTCTCGGGACAGGGAACACCGGGGAGCTGTTTTTT
TRBJ2-5 | - | - | TRBV7-9 | CASSYTGSEGTQYF | TGTGCCAGCAGCTACACGGGCTCCGAGGGGACCCAGTACTTC
TRBJ2-7 | TRBD2 | - | TRBV27 | CASSSPRTSVYEQYF | TGTGCCAGCAGTTCCCCCCGGACTAGCGTCTACGAGCAGTACTTC
TRBJ1-5 | TRBD1 | - | TRBV4-1 | CASSPGQIYQPQHF | TGCGCCAGCAGCCCGGGACAGATTTATCAGCCCCAGCATTTT
TRBJ1-2 | - | - | TRBV19 | CASSIYRQDGYTF | TGTGCCAGTAGTATCTATCGACAGGATGGCTACACCTTC
TRBJ2-1 | TRBD2 | - | TRBV18 | CASSPLAGGVHEQFF | TGTGCCAGCTCACCATTAGCGGGAGGGGTGCATGAGCAGTTCTTC
TRBJ1-1 | - | - | TRBV19 | CASSIKTGSAFF | TGTGCCAGTAGTATAAAGACAGGATCGGCTTTCTTT
TRBJ2-2 | TRBD2 | - | TRBV28 | CASSSLAGGTGELFF | TGTGCCAGCAGTTCACTAGCGGGGGGGACCGGGGAGCTGTTTTTT
TRBJ1-2 | - | once | TRBV28 | CASSSTVSYTF | TGTGCCAGCAGTTCGACAGTGAGCTACACCTTC
TRBJ1-3 | TRBD1 | - | TRBV5-1 | CASSLDRTGTGNTIYF | TGCGCCAGCAGCTTGGATCGGACAGGGACTGGAAACACCATATATTTT
TRBJ2-7 | TRBD2 | - | TRBV5-4 | CASSLSSGSSYEQYF | TGTGCCAGCAGCTTGTCGAGCGGGAGTTCCTACGAGCAGTACTTC